This T cell receptor beta chain was recorded in a study of T cells in Graves' hyperthyroidism and ophthalmopathy (dated by TCRdb to between 2019 and 2020). General notes on the study: Peripheral blood samples were taken at initial diagnosis, before any treatment was given. Thyroid tissue and blood T-cell repertoires from about 6 Graves' hyperthyroidism patients were also compared in the study. A discovery cohort of roughly 100 patients, approximately 45 with Graves' ophthalmopathy and roughly 59 with stable Graves' hyperthyroidism, was used to find distinguishing TCR V-J signatures. The paper reports TCR Vbeta CDR3 sequencing of about 140 peripheral blood samples: approximately 43 ophthalmopathy, some 80 hyperthyroidism and 17 progressor patients. Whether ophthalmopathy could be predicted prospectively was tested in an independent validation cohort made up of under 20 hyperthyroidism patients plus 17 patients who later progressed to ophthalmopathy. Once sampling was done, hyperthyroidism patients were given methimazole at a starting dose of 30 mg daily, whereas ophthalmopathy patients were given high-dose intravenous methylprednisolone. The 80 to 100 discovery patients were randomly divided into training and test sets at a 7:3 ratio. Beyond this particular receptor, the publication reports: No statistical method was used to set the sample size in advance, and investigators knew the group allocation. During validation, the model predicted progression to ophthalmopathy a median of approximately six months ahead of onset, with around 70% sensitivity and about 75% specificity. A model built on a 13 V-J signature distinguished ophthalmopathy from stable hyperthyroidism, reaching roughly 88% sensitivity and 81.08% specificity in cross-validation and 80%/75% in testing. Most expanded thyroid clonotypes (frequency above 0.001) were also detected in blood, suggesting blood repertoires may reflect thyroid immune responses.

The TCR beta CDR3 regions were amplified from the RNA transcripts. The first round of RT-PCR for the TCR CDR3 was performed with the HTBI primer set and the Qiagen OneStep RT-PCR kit. Libraries were constructed in a second round of multiplex PCR, after which size selection and purification were carried out. Paired-end sequencing of the libraries was performed with 100 bp reads on an Illumina HiSeq2000. On the study's bioinformatics: SOAPnuke was used to process the raw data, removing reads that contained adapters or uncalled bases, had a mean Phred below 15, or lacked an exact match to the constant primer or identifier. High-quality paired reads were merged with COPE v1.2.5, and unique nucleotide sequences were defined as clonotypes. MiTCR v1.1 was used to align clonotypes to the IMGT TRBV, TRBD and TRBJ reference segments. The analysis was restricted to V-J combinations with a frequency above 0.0001, which together covered about 99% of the repertoires. The TCS score was defined as F50 (clonal expansion) divided by E x V (chaos), with BLOSUM62-based TCRdist calculated between CDR3 peptides within each V-J. Welch's t-statistics and random forest reduced around 550 V-J features to 13, which were used in a naive Bayes classifier (R e1071). TCRdb reprocessing: public reads trimmed at Q25 with fastp, clones called with MiXCR, in-frame beta chains kept. Entries are consolidated by CDR3 protein sequence, retaining the most common genes and DNA. It is TCRdb's table, rather than the study itself, that gives the V and J calls and clone size. This sample holds under 350,000 distinct CDR3 sequences; about 20% were observed only once. The ten largest clones capture 49% of the sample.

Stable Graves' hyperthyroidism was defined as no progression to ophthalmopathy during 18 months of follow-up. Hyperthyroidism patients were newly diagnosed, had a disease duration of under 2 months, and were aged 18 to 65 years. Patients with uncontrolled infections, other autoimmune diseases, pregnancy or lactation were excluded. Clinical symptoms, serum thyroxine and TRAb, thyroid ultrasound, and orbital computed tomography formed the basis for the diagnoses. PBMCs were separated from under 11 ml of fresh peripheral blood using Ficoll-Paque density gradient centrifugation. Total RNA was extracted with Trizol reagent, and quality was checked on an Agilent 2100 Bioanalyzer. V is trimmed back by 5 bases and J by 4 bases, and the junction contains 4 bases that no gene match accounts for. For CDR1 and CDR2, the germline V gene lists SGHTA and FQGNSA. The cysteine opens and the phenylalanine closes a CDR3 of 14 amino acids. The DNA shown is the 42-base CDR3, in frame from base 1.

This clonotype was counted at least ten times. What antigen it recognizes has not been identified. Qualities for individual bases were not recorded, and no much larger clone is one base off. The receptor was derived from a woman in her fifties or sixties with Graves' hyperthyroidism. Here the chain combines TRBV7-2 and TRBJ2-1; 8 central bases correspond to TRBD2. Sample: blood. The DNA sequence is as follows: TGTGCCAGCAGCAAGGGACTAGATTACAATGAGCAGTTCTTC. Its product reads: CASSKGLDYNEQFF.